The 14 T cell receptor beta chains below come from one sample, sequenced in a study of lymphopenia after photon versus proton radiotherapy. Sequenced by immunoSEQ multiplex PCR; TCRdb stores in-frame clones only, minus some. The table records about 6,100 clones, approximately 91% of them present only once. This specimen consisted of peripheral blood, obtained from a patient treated with photon-based radiotherapy. The receptor source for this set is a man in his 60s with cholangiocarcinoma.

The V and J genes are TRBV11-1 and TRBJ2-5, with D possibly TRBD1 on 5 matching bases. The CDR3 spans 13 residues. V was clipped by 3 bases and J by 4 bases, with 9 bases between them. Germline-derived CDR1 and CDR2 are SGHAT and FQDESV (reference sequence). CDR3 residues: CASSFIGAETQYF. CDR3 bases: TGTGCCAGCAGCTTTATAGGGGCAGAGACCCAGTACTTC.

The chain carries TRBV27 and TRBJ1-4; 7 bases match TRBD1. Germline V gene lookup returns CDR1 MNHEY and CDR2 SMNVEV (reference sequence). Germline trimming cut 6 bases from V and 4 bases from J; bases unmatched to any gene: 14. The CDR3 spans 17 residues. DNA of the CDR3: TGTGCCAGCAGCTTACAGGGGAAGCGCAACTTTAATGAAAAACTGTTTTTT. Protein sequence: CASSLQGKRNFNEKLFF.

V usage is TRBV5-6 and J usage is TRBJ2-3; D not resolved. Germline loops: CDR1 SGHDT, CDR2 YYEEEE. Trimming removed 2 bases at V and 4 bases at J, with 5 bases between. This CDR3 comprises 12 residues. CDR3 DNA sequence: TGTGCCAGCAGCTTAACCTCAGATACGCAGTATTTT. Amino acids: CASSLTSDTQYF.

This clone was recorded a few times. The chain uses TRBV2 and TRBJ1-4; a possible D gene is TRBD1 (5 bases). Trimming stripped 3 bases from V and 7 bases from J, with 9 bases between. CDR3 length: 13 amino acids. In germline, CDR1 is SNHLY, CDR2 FYNNEI. For the CDR3, the DNA is TGTGCCAGCAGTGAGCCGGGACGTGAAAAACTGTTTTTT. Translated: CASSEPGREKLFF.

The rearrangement uses TRBV19 and TRBJ1-2; no firm D call. CDR3 length equals 14 residues. Trimming removed 7 bases at V and 0 bases at J, with 12 bases between. Per the germline V gene, CDR1 is LNHDA and CDR2 is SQIVND (reference sequence). The CDR3 region is CASNPGLPNYGYTF. CDR3 DNA: TGTGCCAGTAACCCAGGTCTCCCTAACTATGGCTACACCTTC.

CDR3 in DNA: TGTGCCAGCAGCTCAGCAGGGGGCTGGCAAGAGACCCAGTACTTC. This codes for CASSSAGGWQETQYF. The chain has TRBV7-3 and TRBJ2-5; 8 nucleotides align to TRBD1. The CDR3 covers 15 residues. Germline V CDR1 and CDR2: SGHTA, FQGTGA. V trimming: 4 bases; J trimming: 2 bases; junction bases outside the gene matches: 6.

The chain carries TRBV7-3 and TRBJ2-2; D is perhaps TRBD1 or TRBD2 (5 bases each). CDR1 and CDR2 (germline): SGHTA, FQGTGA. This CDR3 is built from 14 residues. Trimming took 5 bases from V and 6 from J, leaving 13 bases between them. The CDR3 loop reads CASSPSRGAGELFF. DNA for the CDR3: TGTGCCAGCAGCCCCTCTAGGGGAGCCGGGGAGCTGTTTTTT.

The CDR3, as DNA: TGTGCCAGCACTACGCTCGGCAGCTTAAACACTGAAGCTTTCTTT. The encoded protein is CASTTLGSLNTEAFF. The chain carries TRBV27 and TRBJ1-1; the D is unclear. The CDR3 is made up of 15 amino acids. Germline V gives CDR1 MNHEY, CDR2 SMNVEV (reference sequence). Trimming cost V 7 bases and J 2 bases, with 17 bases left between them.

The chain has TRBV7-2 and TRBJ2-1; maybe TRBD1 (5 bases). This CDR3 comprises 16 residues. Deletions cut 2 bases from V and 0 bases from J, with 11 bases between. Per the germline V gene, CDR1 is SGHTA and CDR2 is FQGNSA. CDR3 sequence: CASSLNRPRSYNEQFF. CDR3 nucleotide sequence: TGTGCCAGCAGCTTAAACAGGCCTCGCTCCTACAATGAGCAGTTCTTC.

CDR3 sequence: CASRTPHSYQETQYF. For the CDR3, the DNA is TGTGCCAGCAGGACACCCCACAGCTACCAAGAGACCCAGTACTTC. The chain combines TRBV28 with TRBJ2-5; D gene uncertain. From germline, CDR1 is MDHEN and CDR2 SYDVKM. Trimming took 6 bases from V and 0 from J, leaving 14 bases between them. This CDR3 contains 15 residues.

This chain links TRBV25-1 with TRBJ2-7, with a weak D call TRBD2 (6 bases). Germline CDR1 and CDR2: MGHDK and SYGVNS. The CDR3 has 14 residues. V was cut by 2 bases and J by 0 bases, with 8 bases left in between. The CDR3 sequence: CASSEGGFSYEQYF. In nucleotides, the CDR3 is TGTGCCAGCAGTGAAGGAGGGTTCTCCTACGAGCAGTACTTC.

The genes are TRBV2 and TRBJ2-7, with D unclear. The V end lost 6 bases, the J end lost 2 bases, and 8 bases lay between the germline ends. CDR1 SNHLY and CDR2 FYNNEI come from the germline V gene. CDR3 length equals 12 residues. The CDR3 DNA follows: TGTGCCAGCAGGGTCGGAGCCTACGAGCAGTACTTC. This sequence encodes CASRVGAYEQYF.

This chain uses TRBV5-8 with TRBJ2-7; 7 positions match TRBD1. Germline values: CDR1 SGHTS, CDR2 YDEGEE. Losses at the gene ends were 0 bases for V and 10 bases for J; bases not matched to a gene: 4. CDR3 size: 12 residues. The CDR3 spells CASSLDRQGQYF. The CDR3 DNA follows: TGTGCCAGCAGCTTGGACCGACAGGGTCAGTACTTC. The full variable domain, completed using reference TRBV5-8 and TRBJ2-7, is EAGVTQSPTHLIKTRGQQATLRCSPISGHTSVYWYQQALGLGLQFLLWYDEGEERNRGNFPPRFSGRQFPNYSSELNVNALELEDSALYLCASSLDRQGQYFGPGTRLTVT.

This chain uses TRBV28 with TRBJ2-1; D gene unclear. Per the germline V gene, CDR1 is MDHEN and CDR2 is SYDVKM. This CDR3 is built from 11 residues. Trimming removed 6 bases at V and 4 bases at J, with 4 bases between. The DNA for the CDR3 is TGTGCCAGCAGATATTACAATGAGCAGTTCTTC. Amino acid sequence: CASRYYNEQFF.